The T cell receptor (beta chain) under discussion was sequenced for a study of blood T cell repertoires in COVID-19. Looking at the study overall: Samples of COVID-19 (acute and convalescent) were obtained from the United States, Italy and Spain. Nucleic acid was either cDNA or gDNA, and it came from T cells, B-cell-depleted T cells, or PBMCs.

Germline V gene sequence: CDR1 LNHDA, CDR2 SQIVND (reference sequence). Trimming took off 3 bases at V and 6 bases at J, with 12 bases between the two ends. The CDR3 consists of 14 residues. Clones were sequenced by immunoSEQ multiplex PCR, and TCRdb holds only the in-frame ones, with some missing. The sample has over 300,000 clones; more than 70% are singletons. The specimen was peripheral blood. The chain employs TRBV19 and TRBJ2-1; unclear D gene. This clonotype was obtained from a middle-aged man with acute or convalescent COVID-19. The CDR3 nucleotides read TGTGCCAGTAGTATCCTAGGTAGGCTCAATGAGCAGTTCTTC. It specifies CASSILGRLNEQFF.